Shown below are 30 T cell receptor beta chains from a single sample sequenced in a study of response to subunit inactivated influenza vaccine. TCRdb re-called the RT-PCR reads with MiXCR, one entry per CDR3 protein. The top ten hold roughly 11% of the sample, which has 500,000 to 600,000 distinct CDR3 sequences, 10% to 12% seen once. The data were also submitted as part of a second study, on T cells expressing NK-cell markers. This second study says: As the method of synthesis, 5'RACE template switching with UMIs yielded TCR beta cDNA.

The sample was PBMCs from blood, taken on the day of vaccination. Receptors were obtained from a middle-aged man who received an inactivated influenza vaccine.

In its sample, this clonotype was seen a few times. The chain couples TRBV28 to TRBJ1-3, with D uncertain. Trimming pared 5 bases from V and 0 bases from J, leaving 5 bases between. The germline V gene has CDR1 MDHEN and CDR2 SYDVKM. CDR3 length: 13 residues. The chain's CDR3 is CASSLYSGNTIYF. In DNA, the CDR3 is TGTGCCAGCAGTCTATACTCTGGAAACACCATATATTTT.

The chain uses TRBV5-6 and TRBJ2-2; weak D call: TRBD1 (5 bases). CDR1 and CDR2 (germline): SGHDT, YYEEEE. The V and J ends lost 3 bases and 2 bases respectively, with 17 bases between them. The CDR3 is made up of 17 amino acids. CDR3: CASSSRGAGFNTGELFF. In DNA form, the CDR3 reads TGTGCCAGCAGCTCTCGTGGGGCAGGCTTTAACACCGGGGAGCTGTTTTTT.

This clonotype came up a few times. CDR3 residues: CASSSAAGSRNEQFF. The CDR3 DNA reads as TGTGCCAGCAGCTCGGCCGCGGGTTCCCGGAATGAGCAGTTCTTC. This chain joins TRBV7-9 and TRBJ2-1; possible D gene TRBD2, 5 bases. CDR1 is SEHNR, CDR2 FQNEAQ, per germline (reference sequence). V lost 4 bases to trimming and J lost 7 bases, with 17 bases between them. CDR3 length equals 15 residues.

The chain uses TRBV4-1 and TRBJ1-1, with 10 bases aligning to TRBD1. The V segment lost 3 bases and the J segment 3 bases; nucleotides outside the gene matches: 4. This CDR3 spans 15 amino acids. Germline CDR1 MGHRA, CDR2 YSYEKL. This CDR3 is CASSQAGTGDTEAFF. CDR3 coding DNA: TGCGCCAGCAGCCAGGCCGGGACAGGGGACACTGAAGCTTTCTTT.

This clonotype appeared a few times. V usage is TRBV30 and J usage is TRBJ1-3; TRBD1 might be the D (6 bases). The germline gives CDR1 GTSNPN, CDR2 SVGIG (reference sequence). V gave up 6 bases and J gave up 0 bases, with 15 bases separating them. This CDR3 has 15 residues. Here the CDR3 DNA reads TGTGCCTGTCACAGGGTTAAGGGCTCTGGAAACACCATATATTTT. This gives the protein CACHRVKGSGNTIYF.

The genes are TRBV7-2 and TRBJ1-2, with a tentative D call TRBD1 (5 bases). The CDR3 loop spans 13 amino acids. V was trimmed by 5 bases and J by 4 bases, leaving 11 bases between them. Germline V gene sequence: CDR1 SGHTA, CDR2 FQGNSA. In nucleotides, the CDR3 is TGTGCCAGCAGCCGCCCAGGGAGCTATGGCTACACCTTC. Amino acids: CASSRPGSYGYTF.

This clonotype appeared a few times. The chain recombines TRBV6-6 with TRBJ2-2, with D possibly matching TRBD1 (5 bases). Deletions cut 5 bases from V and 5 bases from J, with 9 bases between. The germline V gene has CDR1 MNHNY and CDR2 SVGAGI (reference sequence). The length of the CDR3 is 13 residues. DNA for the CDR3: TGTGCCAGCAGTGATTCAGGGACCGGGGAGCTGTTTTTT. Protein: CASSDSGTGELFF.

The chain combines TRBV28 with TRBJ1-6; D is unclear. This CDR3 is built from 13 residues. Trimming pared 11 bases from V and 7 bases from J, leaving 15 bases between. Germline values: CDR1 MDHEN, CDR2 SYDVKM. The CDR3 nucleotides read TGTGCCGCCCGGGAGTTGGAAAATTCACCCCTCCACTTT. Translating it yields CAARELENSPLHF.

This clonotype came up a few times. The genes are TRBV20-1 and TRBJ2-5, with D possibly TRBD1 on 5 matching bases. Trimming pared 2 bases from V and 3 bases from J, leaving 13 bases between. This CDR3 comprises 14 residues. Germline CDR1 reads DFQATT; CDR2 reads SNEGSKA (reference sequence). This chain's CDR3 is CSARKDNFEETQYF. The CDR3 bases are TGCAGTGCTAGAAAGGACAATTTCGAAGAGACCCAGTACTTC.

This clonotype was observed a few times. The chain links TRBV6-1 to TRBJ2-1; a possible D gene is TRBD1 (6 bases). V shed 9 bases and J shed 5 bases, with 14 bases lying between them. Per the germline V gene, CDR1 is MNHNS and CDR2 is SASEGT. This CDR3 has 13 residues. CDR3 residues: CASTGHNNNEQFF. CDR3 DNA sequence: TGTGCCAGTACGGGACACAACAACAATGAGCAGTTCTTC.

The V call is TRBV20-1, the J call TRBJ1-1; TRBD1 is a possible D gene (6 bases). Germline V gene sequence: CDR1 DFQATT, CDR2 SNEGSKA (reference sequence). The CDR3 consists of 13 residues. The CDR3 bases are TGCAGCCCCATACGGGGGGCAGGCACTGAAGCTTTCTTT. Translated: CSPIRGAGTEAFF.

This clonotype was seen at least ten times. CDR3 region: CSVVGLGAYEQYF. The CDR3 coding sequence is TGCAGCGTTGTGGGACTCGGGGCCTACGAGCAGTACTTC. The rearrangement links TRBV29-1 to TRBJ2-7, with a weak D call TRBD2 (6 bases). Trimming removed 4 bases from V and 2 bases from J, with 12 bases in between. Germline assignment: CDR1 SQVTM and CDR2 ANQGSEA. This CDR3 spans 13 amino acids.

This clonotype was detected many times. This chain connects TRBV12-3 or TRBV12-4 to TRBJ1-1; D unresolved. V shed 2 bases and J shed 1 base, with 8 bases lying between them. CDR3 size: 14 residues. CDR3 sequence reads: CASSLLLRNTEAFF. For the CDR3, the DNA is TGTGCCAGCAGTTTATTGCTGAGGAACACTGAAGCTTTCTTT.

The sample holds a few counts of this clonotype. The genes are TRBV18 and TRBJ2-5; D unresolved. CDR1 KGHSH and CDR2 LQKENI come from the germline V gene. V was trimmed by 3 bases and J by 5 bases, leaving 10 bases between them. This CDR3 has 13 residues. CDR3 DNA: TGTGCCAGCTCACCTGTGGGGATGGAGACCCAGTACTTC. Encoded protein: CASSPVGMETQYF.

This clonotype has a handful of counts. The chain couples TRBV5-6 to TRBJ1-6; no reliable D call. The germline V gene encodes CDR1 SGHDT and CDR2 YYEEEE. Trimming shortened V by 0 bases and J by 4 bases, and 8 bases separated the two germline ends. The CDR3 spans 15 residues. For the CDR3, the DNA is TGTGCCAGCAGCTTGGGGACGGCTTATAATTCACCCCTCCACTTT. It specifies CASSLGTAYNSPLHF.

This clonotype has just a few counts. CDR3 DNA: TGCAGCGTTGCACGCTCCCGGACAGGGAACCACGAGCAGTACTTC. Encoded protein: CSVARSRTGNHEQYF. The rearrangement uses TRBV29-1 and TRBJ2-7; 8 nucleotides match TRBD1. Germline V gene data show CDR1 as SQVTM and CDR2 as ANQGSEA. CDR3 size: 15 residues. J was trimmed by 5 bases and V by 4 bases; bases with no gene match: 13.

This clonotype was detected only a few times. The chain employs TRBV20-1 and TRBJ2-1, with TRBD2 identical over 9 bases. After removal of 5 bases from V and 3 bases from J, the junction contained 8 bases not matched to a gene. The germline gives CDR1 DFQATT, CDR2 SNEGSKA (reference sequence). This CDR3 has 15 residues. CDR3 region: CSAYVPSGVYNEQFF. The CDR3 DNA is TGCAGTGCTTACGTACCTAGCGGGGTCTACAATGAGCAGTTCTTC.

V gene TRBV12-3 or TRBV12-4 combines with J gene TRBJ2-7, with 9 nucleotides matching TRBD1. The CDR3 runs 14 residues. Losses at the gene ends were 7 bases for V and 6 bases for J; bases not matched to a gene: 10. The CDR3 here is CASTTGDREGEQYF. For the CDR3, the DNA is TGTGCCAGCACCACGGGGGACAGGGAGGGCGAGCAGTACTTC.

Notes on this clonotype: Germline and junction disagree at one end, which may indicate a read error. This chain joins TRBV6-5 and TRBJ2-7; D perhaps matches TRBD1 (6 bases). The CDR3 loop spans 15 amino acids. The germline CDR1 and CDR2 sequences are MNHEY and SVGAGI. The CDR3 sequence: CASGYSLQGSYEQYF. In nucleotides, the CDR3 is TGTGCCAGCGGTTACTCGTTACAGGGCTCCTACGAGCAGTACTTC.

This chain links TRBV7-9 with TRBJ2-3; TRBD1 might be the D (7 bases). Germline CDR1 reads SEHNR; CDR2 reads FQNEAQ (reference sequence). This CDR3 spans 16 amino acids. Trimming stripped 6 bases from V and 7 bases from J, with 23 bases between. The CDR3 sequence is CASSYTGGTDVHTQYF. The CDR3 DNA sequence: TGTGCCAGCAGTTACACAGGCGGGACAGATGTACATACGCAGTATTTT.

The chain carries TRBV2 and TRBJ2-5; no firm D call. Trimming removed 4 bases from V and 5 bases from J, with 8 bases in between. Germline assignment: CDR1 SNHLY and CDR2 FYNNEI. The CDR3 has 12 amino acids. CDR3 sequence (DNA): TGTGCCAGCAGTGTTCGCAGCGAGACCCAGTACTTC. This codes for CASSVRSETQYF.

This clonotype came up a few times. The rearrangement uses TRBV25-1 and TRBJ2-3; 9 positions agree with TRBD2. The CDR3 contains 16 residues. Trimming removed 1 base from V and 2 bases from J; junction bases left unmatched: 4. The germline V gene encodes CDR1 MGHDK and CDR2 SYGVNS. The CDR3 sequence is CASSEWASGATDTQYF. CDR3 nucleotide sequence: TGTGCCAGCAGTGAATGGGCTAGCGGGGCCACAGATACGCAGTATTTT.

This chain joins TRBV6-4 and TRBJ2-2, with D uncertain. Germline CDR1 and CDR2: MRHNA and SNTAGT. The length of the CDR3 is 13 residues. Trimming cost V 3 bases and J 2 bases, with 4 bases left between them. The CDR3 sequence is CASSETNTGELFF. The CDR3 DNA is TGTGCCAGCAGTGAAACCAACACCGGGGAGCTGTTTTTT.

This clonotype was detected only a few times. The CDR3 DNA sequence: TGTGCCAGCAGCCGAGATAGTCCGGATCAGCCCCAGCATTTT. As protein: CASSRDSPDQPQHF. V usage is TRBV4-2 and J usage is TRBJ1-5, with D hard to call. This CDR3 is built from 14 residues. The germline CDR1 and CDR2 sequences are LGHNA and YNFKEQ. Trimming pared 4 bases from V and 5 bases from J, leaving 12 bases between.

This chain links TRBV12-3 or TRBV12-4 with TRBJ1-5, with 9 bases matching TRBD1. J lost 7 bases, V lost 5 bases, and 9 bases had no gene match. The CDR3 runs to 15 residues. The CDR3 reads CASSNLRTGAQPQHF. The CDR3, as DNA: TGTGCCAGCAGTAACCTACGGACAGGGGCCCAGCCCCAGCATTTT.

The table lists this clonotype with many counts. The J gene is TRBJ2-2, the V gene TRBV12-3 or TRBV12-4; D possibly uses TRBD1 or TRBD2 (6 bases each). The CDR3 spans 14 residues. The V end lost 2 bases, the J end lost 7 bases, and 11 bases lay between the germline ends. CDR3 sequence (DNA): TGTGCCAGCAGTTTAACGGGGGCGGGCGGGGAGCTGTTTTTT. The encoded protein is CASSLTGAGGELFF.

This clonotype came up many times. The chain uses TRBV12-3 or TRBV12-4 and TRBJ1-1; 7 positions agree with TRBD1. V shed 5 bases and J 2 bases; nucleotides not matched to a gene: 11. The CDR3 is made up of 16 amino acids. CDR3 loop: CASSPYRGRTNTEAFF. The CDR3 coding sequence is TGTGCCAGCAGTCCTTACAGGGGCAGAACAAACACTGAAGCTTTCTTT.

This clonotype was counted a few times. The J gene is TRBJ2-7, the V gene TRBV28; D is ambiguous. The CDR3 runs 14 residues. Trimming shortened V by 6 bases and J by 2 bases, and 14 bases separated the two germline ends. Germline V gene data show CDR1 as MDHEN and CDR2 as SYDVKM. This CDR3 reads CASRPLLDPYEQYF. The CDR3 nucleotides are TGTGCCAGCAGACCCTTACTGGATCCCTACGAGCAGTACTTC. The complete variable domain, with remaining parts taken from reference TRBV28 and TRBJ2-7, reads DVKVTQSSRYLVKRTGEKVFLECVQDMDHENMFWYRQDPGLGLRLIYFSYDVKMKEKGDIPEGYSVSREKKERFSLILESASTNQTSMYLCASRPLLDPYEQYFGPGTRLTVT.

The chain combines TRBV4-2 with TRBJ2-5, with 8 positions matching TRBD2. The J segment lost 1 base and the V segment lost 0 bases, leaving 7 bases of the junction unmatched. Germline CDR1 reads LGHNA; CDR2 reads YNFKEQ. This CDR3 is built from 17 residues. Here the CDR3 DNA reads TGTGCCAGCAGCCAAGATGTGATAGCGGGGCCCCAAGAGACCCAGTACTTC. Translating it yields CASSQDVIAGPQETQYF.

V usage is TRBV7-9 and J usage is TRBJ2-1; D unresolved. V was shortened by 5 bases and J by 4 bases, with 18 bases between the two germline ends. The CDR3 runs 16 residues. Looked up from germline, CDR1 is SEHNR and CDR2 is FQNEAQ (reference sequence). CDR3 amino acids: CASSIGSSMGYNEQFF. The CDR3, as DNA: TGTGCCAGCAGCATCGGGTCCTCAATGGGATACAATGAGCAGTTCTTC.